This TCR beta chain originates from a study of blood T cells in healthy people across ages. CDR3 length equals 13 residues. Note on this clonotype: At one boundary the junction diverges from the germline segment, which might be a read error.

Using a J-beta primer mix together with a sample-barcoded 5' primer, a second PCR was run for about 6 to 12 cycles. TCRdb independently ran MiXCR on the 5' RACE reads; one entry per CDR3 protein. The table shows 1.5 million to 2 million distinct CDR3 sequences, with roughly 27% occurring only once. V usage is TRBV12-3 or TRBV12-4 and J usage is TRBJ2-5; D possibly uses TRBD1 or TRBD2 (6 bases each). Material: blood. The clonotype was recovered from a woman aged 30 to 39 in good health. CDR3 sequence: CVGKWGAQETQYF. CDR3 bases: TGCGTGGGGAAGTGGGGGGCCCAAGAGACCCAGTACTTC.